This T cell receptor beta chain was profiled in a study of CD8+CD57+ T cells in acquired aplastic anemia. Profiles of TCR beta VDJ and CDR3 were generated from a genomic DNA template. TCRdb reprocessed the reads with MiXCR, giving one entry per CDR3 protein. The profile shows 150,000 to 200,000 distinct CDR3 sequences, 47% of them singletons. Sequenced patients had shown CD8+CD57+ cell expansion by flow cytometry. As concerns this clonotype: A single base separates this from a much larger clone, so it may be a read error.

Material: sorted CD4+, CD8+, or CD8+CD57+ T cells (not recorded which) from PBMCs. This receptor was taken from a human donor with aplastic anemia.

The CDR3 protein is CASSPNRGPPDTQYF. Here the CDR3 DNA reads TGTGCCAGCAGCCCGAATCGGGGCCCCCCAGATACGCAGTATTTT. The rearrangement joins TRBV4-2 to TRBJ2-3; D is perhaps TRBD1 or TRBD2 (5 bases each). The V end was cut by 4 bases, the J end by 4 bases, with 15 bases between. Germline CDR1 is LGHNA and CDR2 is YNFKEQ. The CDR3 is 15 residues long.